This T cell receptor beta chain was recovered during a study of response to subunit inactivated influenza vaccine. This clonotype was counted between two and nine times. Its antigen is undetermined. Study-wide findings and caveats: With each seasonal influenza vaccination, the authors suggested, few new T cells are recruited.

This CDR3 is built from 14 residues. V lost 7 bases and J lost 5; bases outside the gene matches: 9. Germline V gene sequence: CDR1 SGHRS, CDR2 YFSETQ. TCRdb reanalysed the RT-PCR reads using MiXCR and keeps one entry per CDR3 protein. The table has more than 450,000 distinct CDR3 sequences, about 12% seen once. The rearrangement joins TRBV5-1 to TRBJ2-7; 10 positions agree with TRBD2. The source is a middle-aged man who received an inactivated influenza vaccine. Sequencing used PBMCs from blood, obtained on the day of vaccination. The CDR3: CASRLAGAWDEQYF. The CDR3 nucleotides are TGCGCCAGCCGGCTAGCGGGGGCCTGGGACGAGCAGTACTTC.